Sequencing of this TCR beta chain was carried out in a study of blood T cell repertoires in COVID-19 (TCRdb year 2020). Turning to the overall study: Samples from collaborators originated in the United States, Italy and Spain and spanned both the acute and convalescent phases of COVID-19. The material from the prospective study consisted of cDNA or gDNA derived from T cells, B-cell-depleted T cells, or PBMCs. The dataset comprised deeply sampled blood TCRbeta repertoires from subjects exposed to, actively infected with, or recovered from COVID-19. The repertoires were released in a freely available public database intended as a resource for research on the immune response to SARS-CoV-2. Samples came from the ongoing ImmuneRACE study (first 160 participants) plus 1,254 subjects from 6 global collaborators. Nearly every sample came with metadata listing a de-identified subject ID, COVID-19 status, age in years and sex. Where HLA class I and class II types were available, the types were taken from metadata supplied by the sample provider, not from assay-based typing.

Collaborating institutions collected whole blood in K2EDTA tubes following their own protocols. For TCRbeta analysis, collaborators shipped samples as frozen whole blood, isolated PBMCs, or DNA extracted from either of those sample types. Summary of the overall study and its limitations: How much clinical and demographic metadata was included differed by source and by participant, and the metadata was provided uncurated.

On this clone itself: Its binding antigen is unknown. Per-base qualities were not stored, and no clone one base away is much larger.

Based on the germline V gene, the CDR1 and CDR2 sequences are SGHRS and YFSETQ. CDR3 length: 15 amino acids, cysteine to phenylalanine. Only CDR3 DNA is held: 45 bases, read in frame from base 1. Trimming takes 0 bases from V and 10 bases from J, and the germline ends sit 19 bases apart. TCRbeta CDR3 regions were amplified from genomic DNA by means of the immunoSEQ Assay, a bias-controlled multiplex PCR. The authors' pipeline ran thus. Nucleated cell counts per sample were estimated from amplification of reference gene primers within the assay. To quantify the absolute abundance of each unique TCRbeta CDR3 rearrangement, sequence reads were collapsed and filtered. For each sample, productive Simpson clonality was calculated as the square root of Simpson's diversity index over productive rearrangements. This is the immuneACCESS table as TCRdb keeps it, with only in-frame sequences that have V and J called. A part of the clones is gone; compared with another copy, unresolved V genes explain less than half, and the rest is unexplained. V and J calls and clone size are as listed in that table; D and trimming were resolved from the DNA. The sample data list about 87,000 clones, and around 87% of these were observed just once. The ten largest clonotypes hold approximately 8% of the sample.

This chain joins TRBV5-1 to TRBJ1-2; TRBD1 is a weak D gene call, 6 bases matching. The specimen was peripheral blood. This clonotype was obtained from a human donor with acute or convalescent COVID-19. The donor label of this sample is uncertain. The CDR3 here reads CASSLAVVPGADYTF. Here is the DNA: TGCGCCAGCAGCTTGGCCGTCGTCCCAGGGGCCGACTACACCTTC. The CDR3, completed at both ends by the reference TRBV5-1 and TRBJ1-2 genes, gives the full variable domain KAGVTQTPRYLIKTRGQQVTLSCSPISGHRSVSWYQQTPGQGLQFLFEYFSETQRNKGNFPGRFSGRQFSNSRSEMNVSTLELGDSALYLCASSLAVVPGADYTFGSGTRLTVV.